The 30 T cell receptor beta chains given below trace back to one sample, sequenced in a study of blood T cells in healthy people across ages. Then a second PCR, running roughly 7 to 11 cycles, was carried out with a sample-barcoded 5' primer and a J-beta primer mix. TCRdb ran MiXCR on the 5' RACE reads and lists one entry per CDR3 protein. The sample yields a few hundred thousand distinct CDR3 sequences, about a quarter seen once. Separately, the same data were catalogued under a study of T cells of mothers and their children.

Sequencing was performed on blood. These receptors were collected from a boy younger than 10 in good health.

The chain has TRBV27 and TRBJ2-3; D is unresolved. The CDR3 spans 12 residues. V lost 6 bases, J lost 0 bases, and 4 bases lay in between. Germline V gives CDR1 MNHEY, CDR2 SMNVEV (reference sequence). The CDR3 sequence is CASRKSTDTQYF. As DNA, the CDR3 is TGTGCCAGCAGGAAAAGCACAGATACGCAGTATTTT.

The chain carries TRBV20-1 and TRBJ2-3; 9 bases fit TRBD2. The germline gives CDR1 DFQATT, CDR2 SNEGSKA (reference sequence). Trimming at V came to 2 bases and at J to 8 bases, leaving 8 bases not matched to a gene. This CDR3 has 14 residues. The CDR3 protein is CSARKRGDFRTQYF. CDR3 coding DNA: TGCAGTGCTAGAAAGCGGGGGGACTTTCGTACGCAGTATTTT.

This chain uses TRBV6-2 or TRBV6-3 with TRBJ2-5; no clear D gene. The DNA matches TRBJ2-7 better at its end, which makes the J call doubtful. Germline V gene lookup returns CDR1 MNHEY and CDR2 SVGEGT. CDR3 length: 14 amino acids. DNA of the CDR3: TGTGCCAGCAGTTCGCGGCATCTGGGTTTCGAGCAGTACTTC. As protein: CASSSRHLGFEQYF.

This clonotype was seen a single time. The chain joins TRBV29-1 to TRBJ2-1; D gene uncertain. Germline CDR1 reads SQVTM; CDR2 reads ANQGSEA. The CDR3 spans 11 residues. V shed 6 bases and J shed 4 bases, with 7 bases lying between them. The CDR3 here is CSVAGYNEQFF. The CDR3 bases are TGCAGCGTAGCAGGTTACAATGAGCAGTTCTTC.

A few counts support this clonotype. The CDR3 region is CASSLGRVRAGHQPQHF. The CDR3 DNA reads as TGTGCCAGCAGCCTGGGGCGGGTGCGGGCAGGTCATCAGCCCCAGCATTTT. The V call is TRBV2, the J call TRBJ1-5, with D perhaps matching TRBD1 (5 bases). Germline assignment: CDR1 SNHLY and CDR2 FYNNEI. V lost 6 bases and J lost 5, with 23 bases in between. CDR3 length: 17 amino acids.

The chain is built from TRBV4-3 and TRBJ2-3, with D possibly matching TRBD2 (5 bases). CDR3 length: 15 amino acids. The V and J ends lost 0 bases and 0 bases respectively, with 7 bases between them. Looked up from germline, CDR1 is LGHNA and CDR2 is YSLEER. The DNA for the CDR3 is TGCGCCAGCAGCCAAGATTTAGCGAGCACAGATACGCAGTATTTT. Translating it yields CASSQDLASTDTQYF.

This clonotype occurred many times. The gene calls are TRBV4-2 and TRBJ1-2; weak D call: TRBD1 (6 bases). Per germline, CDR1 LGHNA and CDR2 YNFKEQ. Trimming shortened V by 3 bases and J by 5 bases, and 16 bases separated the two germline ends. The length of the CDR3 is 15 residues. CDR3: CASSQLGQPAYGYTF. CDR3 sequence (DNA): TGTGCCAGCAGCCAGTTAGGACAGCCAGCATATGGCTACACCTTC.

V and J are TRBV7-2 and TRBJ2-7; TRBD2 matches 13 bases. Trimming cost V 2 bases and J 5 bases; bases outside gene matches: 6. Germline V gene lookup returns CDR1 SGHTA and CDR2 FQGNSA. This CDR3 is built from 16 residues. CDR3 nucleotide sequence: TGTGCCAGCAGCTTAACCCTACTAGCGGGAGGGGACGAGCAGTACTTC. Translating it yields CASSLTLLAGGDEQYF.

The V gene is TRBV20-1, the J gene TRBJ2-3, with D hard to call. CDR3 length equals 14 residues. The ends were cut back, 3 bases at V and 2 bases at J, with 12 bases in the middle. Germline CDR1 reads DFQATT; CDR2 reads SNEGSKA (reference sequence). The CDR3 region has the DNA TGCAGTGCTAGTTCGATACCTTTCACAGATACGCAGTATTTT. Translating it yields CSASSIPFTDTQYF.

This clonotype was seen a handful of times. The chain links TRBV12-3 or TRBV12-4 to TRBJ2-5; TRBD2 matches at 14 bases. This CDR3 is 15 amino acids long. V dropped 6 bases and J dropped 0; count of bases not matched to a gene: 0. The CDR3 DNA sequence: TGTGCCAGCAGGACTAGCGGGGGGGACCAAGAGACCCAGTACTTC. Its protein is CASRTSGGDQETQYF.

CDR3 sequence reads: CAWSAIGLAGRGELFF. The CDR3 region has the DNA TGTGCCTGGAGTGCCATTGGACTAGCGGGACGCGGGGAGCTGTTTTTT. This chain joins TRBV30 and TRBJ2-2; TRBD2 matches 12 bases. The CDR3 spans 16 residues. CDR1 and CDR2 from the germline V gene are GTSNPN and SVGIG (reference sequence). With V trimmed by 1 base and J by 7 bases, 7 bases remained unmatched.

This clonotype was detected only a few times. This chain connects TRBV7-6 to TRBJ2-5, with TRBD2 as a possible D gene (6 bases). The end of the DNA aligns better with TRBJ2-1, so the J call may be wrong. The CDR3 consists of 15 residues. Germline V CDR1 and CDR2: SGHVS, FNYEAQ. The CDR3 loop reads CASSPQNGGGYEQFF. Here the CDR3 DNA reads TGTGCCAGCAGCCCGCAGAACGGGGGAGGCTATGAGCAGTTCTTC.

This clonotype was seen only a few times. V usage is TRBV19 and J usage is TRBJ2-2, with D unclear. Germline V gene data show CDR1 as LNHDA and CDR2 as SQIVND (reference sequence). The CDR3 consists of 13 residues. The V end was cut by 9 bases, the J end by 5 bases, with 13 bases between. The CDR3 spells CASQPMGTGELFF. DNA for the CDR3: TGTGCCAGCCAACCCATGGGGACCGGGGAGCTGTTTTTT.

V and J are TRBV20-1 and TRBJ2-1; D gene uncertain. The V gene lost 3 bases and the J gene lost 9 bases, with 12 bases spanning the gap. The CDR3 totals 12 residues. In germline, CDR1 is DFQATT, CDR2 SNEGSKA (reference sequence). CDR3: CSARPSFSEQFF. The CDR3 region has the DNA TGCAGTGCTAGGCCCTCTTTTAGTGAGCAGTTCTTC.

This clonotype was seen more than once but under ten times. This sequence joins TRBV6-1 and TRBJ2-1; 7 positions agree with TRBD2. Losses at the gene ends were 4 bases for V and 6 bases for J; bases not matched to a gene: 9. Germline V gene data show CDR1 as MNHNS and CDR2 as SASEGT. This CDR3 spans 15 amino acids. The CDR3, as DNA: TGTGCCAGCAGTGGGGAGGGCGTACCCTGCAATGAGCAGTTCTTC. It codes for CASSGEGVPCNEQFF.

The chain has TRBV5-8 and TRBJ2-5; 10 bases are shared with TRBD1. With V trimmed by 1 base and J by 5 bases, 8 bases remained unmatched. Germline-derived CDR1 and CDR2 are SGHTS and YDEGEE. The CDR3 has 16 amino acids. The CDR3 DNA reads TGTGCCAGCAGCTTGTCCGGGACAGGGGTTTGGGAGACCCAGTACTTC. It is translated as CASSLSGTGVWETQYF.

The chain couples TRBV10-3 to TRBJ2-7; D not resolved. V was pared by 5 bases and J by 2 bases, with 10 bases between. From germline, CDR1 is ENHRY and CDR2 SYGVKD. This CDR3 is built from 13 residues. The CDR3 sequence is CAISPAPTYEQYF. The CDR3 DNA reads as TGTGCCATCAGTCCAGCCCCCACCTACGAGCAGTACTTC.

The rearrangement joins TRBV3-1 to TRBJ1-2; 10 nucleotides line up with TRBD1. Trimming took 1 base from V and 4 from J; bases not matched to a gene: 6. Germline CDR1 and CDR2: LGHDT and YNNKEL (reference sequence). The CDR3 is made up of 16 amino acids. CDR3 DNA: TGTGCCAGCAGCCAAGGGACAGGGGGAGCCTCCTATGGCTACACCTTC. This translates into CASSQGTGGASYGYTF.

The sample holds a few counts of this clonotype. This sequence joins TRBV15 and TRBJ2-2; no definite D call. Germline V gene sequence: CDR1 LNHNV, CDR2 YYDKDF (reference sequence). The CDR3 consists of 14 residues. With 1 base removed from V and 0 bases from J, the gap between germline ends came to 3 bases. As DNA, the CDR3 is TGTGCCACCAGCAGAGGACCGAACACCGGGGAGCTGTTTTTT. This codes for CATSRGPNTGELFF.

This clonotype has more than one count but fewer than ten. The rearrangement uses TRBV18 and TRBJ1-3, with 9 positions matching TRBD1. The CDR3 covers 17 residues. V was pared by 3 bases and J by 0 bases, with 6 bases of the junction left unmatched. CDR1 KGHSH and CDR2 LQKENI come from the germline V gene. CDR3 sequence: CASSPGTGKISGNTIYF. The CDR3 nucleotides read TGTGCCAGCTCACCCGGGACAGGGAAGATCTCTGGAAACACCATATATTTT.

This clonotype appeared a few times. The chain combines TRBV20-1 with TRBJ1-1; 8 nucleotides line up with TRBD1. This CDR3 has 15 amino acids. J gave up 4 bases and V 6 bases, and 13 bases lay outside the gene matches. From germline, CDR1 is DFQATT and CDR2 SNEGSKA (reference sequence). The CDR3 bases are TGCAGTGCATTGGGACAGGACCTGCGGGGCACTGAAGCTTTCTTT. This translates into CSALGQDLRGTEAFF.

This clonotype was seen a few times. The genes are TRBV6-1 and TRBJ2-1, with TRBD2 matching over 15 bases. Germline V gene lookup returns CDR1 MNHNS and CDR2 SASEGT. The CDR3 covers 17 residues. V shed 6 bases, J shed 10 bases, and the junction held 13 bases outside the gene matches. The CDR3 nucleotides are TGTGCCAGCAGGAGGACTAGCGGGAGGGCAGTCGTAGGCGAGCAGTTCTTC. Translated, it gives CASRRTSGRAVVGEQFF.

This clonotype has just a few counts. This chain uses TRBV7-9 with TRBJ1-2, with a tentative D call TRBD1 (6 bases). This CDR3 has 16 residues. The V gene lost 5 bases and the J gene lost 0 bases, with 16 bases spanning the gap. Germline CDR1 is SEHNR and CDR2 is FQNEAQ (reference sequence). CDR3 in amino acids: CASSLTTGQPNYGYTF. The CDR3 nucleotides are TGTGCCAGCAGCCTAACAACCGGACAGCCTAACTATGGCTACACCTTC.

This clonotype was seen a handful of times. The chain links TRBV4-1 to TRBJ1-2, with D possibly matching TRBD1 (5 bases). Germline CDR1 is MGHRA and CDR2 is YSYEKL. The V and J ends lost 1 base and 8 bases respectively, with 17 bases between them. The CDR3 consists of 15 residues. The CDR3 region is CASSQVGQGERGYTF. As DNA, the CDR3 is TGCGCCAGCAGCCAAGTTGGGCAGGGAGAACGGGGCTACACCTTC.

The V and J genes are TRBV29-1 and TRBJ1-4; the D is unclear. The V gene lost 0 bases and the J gene lost 7 bases, with 24 bases spanning the gap. The germline gives CDR1 SQVTM, CDR2 ANQGSEA. This CDR3 is built from 18 residues. The DNA of the CDR3 is TGCAGCGTTGAAGAATGCGGGTGCGCCCCTAAGACGGGTGAAAAACTGTTTTTT. Its translation is CSVEECGCAPKTGEKLFF.

This clonotype was observed a few times. The V gene is TRBV6-2 or TRBV6-3, the J gene TRBJ1-5, with a tentative D call TRBD1 (6 bases). In germline, CDR1 is MNHEY, CDR2 SVGEGT. The germline V and J ends were trimmed by 0 bases and 1 base, with 7 bases remaining between them. CDR3 length equals 15 residues. CDR3 nucleotide sequence: TGTGCCAGCAGTTACTCAGGACAGAGCAATCAGCCCCAGCATTTT. Protein: CASSYSGQSNQPQHF.

The chain has TRBV5-1 and TRBJ2-2; tentatively, D is TRBD1 (5 bases). V gave up 4 bases and J gave up 6 bases, with 19 bases separating them. From germline, CDR1 is SGHRS and CDR2 YFSETQ. CDR3 length: 16 residues. The CDR3 nucleotides are TGCGCCAGCAGCGTGGCGGTAGGGGTTTACTCCGGGGAGCTGTTTTTT. Amino acids: CASSVAVGVYSGELFF.

The V call is TRBV6-1, the J call TRBJ1-1; D not certain. The CDR3 has 13 amino acids. The V gene lost 8 bases and the J gene lost 2 bases, with 12 bases spanning the gap. Germline V gene sequence: CDR1 MNHNS, CDR2 SASEGT. The CDR3 region has the DNA TGTGCCAGCGCCTTCTTAAGTAACACTGAAGCTTTCTTT. Its translation: CASAFLSNTEAFF.

J is TRBJ2-1 and V is TRBV7-2; D is perhaps TRBD1 or TRBD2 (6 bases each). With 3 bases removed from V and 9 bases from J, the gap between germline ends came to 9 bases. CDR1 is SGHTA, CDR2 FQGNSA, per germline. The CDR3 loop spans 12 amino acids. The CDR3 loop reads CASSFWGAEQFF. DNA of the CDR3: TGTGCCAGCAGCTTCTGGGGGGCTGAGCAGTTCTTC.

This clonotype was observed a handful of times. The junction departs from the called germline gene at one end, perhaps through a read error. The chain recombines TRBV28 with TRBJ2-7, with TRBD2 identical over 14 bases. CDR1 is MDHEN and CDR2 is SYDVKM in the germline V gene. This CDR3 spans 17 amino acids. The CDR3 bases are TGTGCCAGCAGTTTAGGGGGCGGACTAGCGGGGGGCTACGAGCAGTGCTTC. The encoded protein is CASSLGGGLAGGYEQCF.